This record looks at one TCR beta chain sequence and its context. This clone was counted between two and nine times. The target of this receptor is not known. No base qualities exist here, and no much larger clone lies one base off it. Including cysteine and phenylalanine, the CDR3 has 13 amino acids. The kept DNA is CDR3 alone, 39 bases in frame from the first base. The germline V gene (reference sequence) yields SGHNT for CDR1 and YYREEE for CDR2. Compared with germline, V lacks 6 bases and J lacks 5 bases; bases without a gene match: 5. The sample is drawn from a study of a mutant IDH1 vaccine in newly diagnosed glioma listed by TCRdb under 2021. Study-wide context: Of the 25 to 35 patients who were treated, about 60% were male and around 38% were female, and the mean age was approximately 40 years. Peripheral blood was drawn at six visits: V03 (baseline), V05, V07, V10, V12 and V13. Longitudinal TCRB deep sequencing was performed for roughly 25 treated patients wherever samples were available for exploratory analyses. Before enrollment, most patients had been given radiochemotherapy with temozolomide as standard therapy, while the rest had received either radiotherapy alone or temozolomide alone. The research as a whole found: It was noted by the authors that analyses of patient blood samples could not be reproduced owing to sample limitations. Selection of PBMC samples for TCRB deep sequencing was based on availability. Pseudoprogression seemed to be unrelated to changes in the top peripheral T cell clonotypes found by TCRB sequencing. Across multiple MHC alleles, vaccine-induced immune responses were seen in approximately 93% of patients.

The time point label corresponds to: baseline, week 1 (first vaccination visit). This specimen's treatment or condition label, per the study, means: pre-vaccination baseline after standard-of-care therapy. Newly diagnosed WHO grade 3 or 4 IDH1-mutant astrocytomas showing loss of nuclear ATRX were present in the donors. The samples were drawn from NOA16, a multicentre, single-arm, open-label phase I trial in Germany that tested a mutant IDH1 peptide vaccine in humans for the first time. Visit V03 blood draws served as the baseline sample for immunogenicity testing. Genomic DNA for TCRB sequencing was extracted from EDTA blood using the DNeasy Blood and Tissue Kit. Receptor libraries were prepared by the immunoSEQ multiplex PCR assay. Rearranged TCR beta chain sequences were amplified with the hsTCRB Kit following the manufacturer's protocol. TCRB libraries were sequenced on an Illumina MiSeq. The authors processed their data as follows. The kit vendor's proprietary platform handled demultiplexing, trimming and gene mapping. The table comes from immuneACCESS by way of TCRdb, which keeps in-frame sequences with V and J called. Part of the clones is missing from these tables; in studies checked, under half for an unresolved V gene and the rest for unknown reasons. Clone size and the V and J calls come from that table; the DNA yielded D and trimming. This sample is represented by 80,000 to 100,000 clones; around 77% of them were singletons. 7% to 9% of the sample goes to the ten largest clones.

The TCR sequence derives from a middle-aged man with glioma. The V and J genes are TRBV5-4 and TRBJ2-5; 9 junctional bases match TRBD1. Material: PBMCs, obtained from a glioma patient treated with radiotherapy, temozolomide or both. CDR3 region: CASTGQGTETQYF. In nucleotides, the sequence is TGTGCCAGCACGGGACAGGGTACGGAGACCCAGTACTTC.